This T cell receptor beta chain derives from a study of CD8 T cells in ankylosing spondylitis. Findings of the study overall: Reactive arthritis synovial fluid and blood were previously reported to contain some motif variants. Researchers reportedly found disease-linked clones significantly enriched in matched ankylosing spondylitis synovial fluid.

V was clipped by 2 bases and J by 2 bases, with 12 bases between them. Germline V gene sequence: CDR1 SGHTA, CDR2 FQGNSA. This CDR3 is 16 amino acids long. As to this clonotype: Its specificity is not known.

TCRdb redid the calling of the 5' RACE reads with MiXCR, one entry per CDR3 protein. The sample records approximately 150,000 distinct CDR3 sequences, around 32% being singletons. The chain joins TRBV7-2 to TRBJ2-2, with D hard to call. Sequenced input: synovial fluid, either unsorted or a sorted T cell fraction (not recorded which). The receptor comes from a male donor with ankylosing spondylitis. The CDR3, as DNA: TGTGCCAGCAGCTTACGTCCGTCCTTAAACACCGGGGAGCTGTTTTTT. This translates into CASSLRPSLNTGELFF.